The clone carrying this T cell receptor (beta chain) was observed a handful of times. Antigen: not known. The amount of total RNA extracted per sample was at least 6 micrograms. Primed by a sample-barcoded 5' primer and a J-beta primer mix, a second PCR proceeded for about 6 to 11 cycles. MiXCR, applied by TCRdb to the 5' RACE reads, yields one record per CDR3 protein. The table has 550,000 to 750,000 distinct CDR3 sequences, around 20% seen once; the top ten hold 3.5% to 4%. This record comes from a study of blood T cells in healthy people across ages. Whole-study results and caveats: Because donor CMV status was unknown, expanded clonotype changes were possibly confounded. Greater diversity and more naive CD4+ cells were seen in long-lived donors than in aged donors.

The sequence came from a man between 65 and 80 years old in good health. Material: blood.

The DNA of the CDR3 is TGTGCCAGCAGGCCGGACACCATTGCTCCGGATGAGCAGTTCTTC. It codes for CASRPDTIAPDEQFF. The rearrangement uses TRBV21-1 and TRBJ2-5; the table's D gene call, TRBD1, was not cross checked with the DNA. The DNA end favors TRBJ2-1, so the J call may be wrong. TRBV21-1 is a documented pseudogene. The CDR3 covers 15 residues.